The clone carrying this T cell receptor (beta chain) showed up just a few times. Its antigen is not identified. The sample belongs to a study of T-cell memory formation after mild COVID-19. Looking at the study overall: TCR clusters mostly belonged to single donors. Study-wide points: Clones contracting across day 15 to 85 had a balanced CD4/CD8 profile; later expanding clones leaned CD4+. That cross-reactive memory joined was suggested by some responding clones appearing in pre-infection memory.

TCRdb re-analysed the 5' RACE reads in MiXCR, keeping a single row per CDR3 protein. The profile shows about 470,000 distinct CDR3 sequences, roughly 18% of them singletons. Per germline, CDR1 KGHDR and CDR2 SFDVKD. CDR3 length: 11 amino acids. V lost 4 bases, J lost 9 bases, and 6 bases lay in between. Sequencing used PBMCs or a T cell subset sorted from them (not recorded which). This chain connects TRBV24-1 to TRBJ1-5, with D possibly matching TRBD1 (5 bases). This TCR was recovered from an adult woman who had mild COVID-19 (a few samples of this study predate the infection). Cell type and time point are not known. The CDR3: CATSDGGPQHF. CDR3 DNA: TGTGCCACCAGTGACGGGGGGCCCCAGCATTTT.